The 3 T cell receptor beta chains below all came from one sample that was sequenced in a study of blood T cells in healthy people across ages (dated by TCRdb to the mid-2010s). The method was 5' RACE. The sequencer listed for this sample is Illumina HiSeq 2500. A second PCR of about 6 to 12 cycles was run with a J-beta primer mix and a sample-barcoded 5' primer. TCRdb applied fastp at Q25 and MiXCR to the public reads, then kept only in-frame beta chains. Each record represents a unique CDR3 protein, reported with the most common genes and DNA among its rows. Counted in this sample were about 800,000 distinct CDR3 sequences; about 25% of them appeared once. The top ten clones comprise more than 3% of the sample. This sample was shared with a second study, whose subject was T cells of mothers and their children.

Sequencing was carried out using blood. The receptors here all came from a boy between 10 and 17 years old in good health.

This clonotype was counted a few times. The J gene is TRBJ1-5, the V gene TRBV20-1; a weak D match, TRBD1 (6 bases). With 3 bases removed from V and 3 bases from J, the gap between germline ends came to 15 bases. CDR3 length equals 15 residues. Germline V lookup: CDR1 DFQATT, CDR2 SNEGSKA (reference sequence). CDR3 nucleotides: TGCAGTGCTAGGGAACTAGACAGGCCCAATCAGCCCCAGCATTTT. It yields the protein CSARELDRPNQPQHF.

The chain carries TRBV7-2 and TRBJ1-2, with D unclear. The CDR3 extends over 16 amino acids. CDR1 and CDR2 from the germline V gene are SGHTA and FQGNSA. V was trimmed by 4 bases and J by 6 bases, leaving 21 bases between them. In nucleotides, the CDR3 is TGTGCCAGCAGCTCTAGTCTGGGAGGGCATGTCGATGGCTACACCTTC. Translating it yields CASSSSLGGHVDGYTF.

This clonotype occurred a few times. The chain uses TRBV9 and TRBJ2-1; 11 bases align to TRBD2. With 4 bases clipped from V and 6 bases from J, the junction kept 9 bases outside the gene matches. From germline, CDR1 is SGDLS and CDR2 YYNGEE. The length of the CDR3 is 16 residues. The CDR3 DNA follows: TGTGCCAGCAGCTCTCGGGGGACTAGCGGATCCAATGAGCAGTTCTTC. This sequence encodes CASSSRGTSGSNEQFF.